This T cell receptor beta chain was sequenced during a study of patients with pleural tuberculosis. Within the sample, this clonotype is medium-sized. V dropped 7 bases and J dropped 7 bases, with 16 bases sitting between them. CDR3 length: 14 residues. Germline V gives CDR1 MDHEN, CDR2 SYDVKM. Each CDR3 protein is one row after TCRdb ran MiXCR on the reads. The sample carries just under 30,000 distinct CDR3 sequences, 18% recorded once. This receptor was obtained from a human donor with pleural tuberculosis. The sequenced material came from peripheral blood. The V call is TRBV28, the J call TRBJ1-4; D is uncertain. CDR3 sequence (DNA): TGTGCCAGCACCGCACCTTATGAGGGTGAAAAACTGTTTTTT. It encodes CASTAPYEGEKLFF.